These T cell receptor beta chains were read from a single sample in a study of metastatic and nonmetastatic thyroid tumors. MiXCR was used by TCRdb to re-call the PCR reads. The table records about 38,000 clones, about half of them present only once. Material for sequencing was tumor tissue. The receptors stem from a male donor with papillary thyroid cancer or a benign thyroid nodule (not recorded which). Some clones in this sample may be carry-over from other donors' samples. The CDR3 runs from the conserved cysteine through the conserved F or W. The D gene is left open where the match is weak. Some rows have no size entry. The others give once, few or many, or a class for an expanded clone.

clone_size j_call v_call d_call cdr3_length cdr3_aa cdr3_nt
few TRBJ1-1 TRBV6-5 . 14 CASSYSGGVTEAFF TGTGCCAGCAGTTACTCAGGGGGGGTCACTGAAGCTTTCTTT
. TRBJ2-7 TRBV5-6 TRBD1 14 CASSYRTGNYEQYF TGTGCCAGCAGCTACCGGACAGGGAATTACGAGCAGTACTTC
. TRBJ1-2 TRBV5-1 . 12 CASSLDTYGYTF TGCGCCAGCAGCTTGGATACGTATGGCTACACCTTC
few TRBJ1-3 TRBV19 . 15 CASSLQQESGNTIYF TGTGCCAGTAGCCTTCAACAGGAATCCGGAAACACCATATATTTT
few TRBJ1-5 TRBV28 . 10 CATETGSQHF TGTGCCACGGAAACAGGGTCGCAGCATTTT
. TRBJ1-1 TRBV5-1 TRBD1 16 CASSLASGTANTEAFF TGCGCCAGCAGCTTGGCCTCTGGGACAGCGAACACTGAAGCTTTCTTT
. TRBJ2-1 TRBV6-1 . 11 CASSPDNEQFF TGTGCCAGCAGCCCCGACAATGAGCAGTTCTTC
. TRBJ2-3 TRBV5-1 . 16 CASSLGPARSTDTQYF TGCGCCAGCAGCTTGGGGCCAGCGCGATCCACAGATACGCAGTATTTT
. TRBJ1-2 TRBV20-1 . 10 CSAGDWGYTF TGCAGTGCAGGGGATTGGGGCTACACCTTC
few TRBJ2-1 TRBV7-2 . 12 CASSLSYNEQFF TGTGCCAGCAGCTTAAGCTACAATGAGCAGTTCTTC
. TRBJ2-2 TRBV3-1 . 15 CASSQDGDGFGELFF TGTGCCAGCAGCCAAGATGGCGACGGCTTCGGGGAGCTGTTTTTT
. TRBJ2-7 TRBV27 TRBD2 13 CASSPTSWYEQYF TGTGCCAGCAGCCCGACTAGCTGGTACGAGCAGTACTTC
. TRBJ2-5 TRBV11-2 . 16 CASSLARTLGQETQYF TGTGCCAGCAGCTTAGCGAGGACGCTGGGTCAAGAGACCCAGTACTTC
few TRBJ2-3 TRBV29-1 . 13 CSAGHSGADTQYF TGCAGCGCAGGCCATTCAGGCGCAGATACGCAGTATTTT
. TRBJ2-1 TRBV20-1 . 13 CSAIGRSYNEQFF TGCAGTGCTATAGGGCGCTCCTACAATGAGCAGTTCTTC
few TRBJ2-2 TRBV2 TRBD2 17 CASSEGRTSGYTGELFF TGTGCCAGCAGTGAAGGTCGGACTAGCGGTTACACCGGGGAGCTGTTTTTT
few TRBJ1-2 TRBV28 TRBD1 16 CASSLQGASRAYGYTF TGTGCCAGCAGCCTACAGGGGGCCAGTCGGGCTTATGGCTACACCTTC
. TRBJ2-7 TRBV28 . 15 CASSPGQGGTYEQYF TGTGCCAGCAGCCCTGGACAAGGCGGGACCTACGAGCAGTACTTC
medium-sized TRBJ2-1 TRBV20-1 TRBD2 15 CSAASGTSSYNEQFF TGCAGTGCCGCTTCCGGGACTAGCTCCTACAATGAGCAGTTCTTC
. TRBJ1-1 TRBV7-3 . 14 CASSFGAENTEAFF TGTGCCAGCAGCTTCGGGGCCGAGAACACTGAAGCTTTCTTT
few TRBJ2-7 TRBV18 TRBD2 15 CASSPTAGGTYEQYF TGTGCCAGCTCACCAACGGCGGGGGGTACCTACGAGCAGTACTTC
few TRBJ2-3 TRBV2 . 15 CASSVHRVGADTQYF TGTGCCAGCAGTGTCCACAGGGTTGGGGCAGATACGCAGTATTTT
. TRBJ2-3 TRBV5-1 TRBD1 15 CASSLTTGYKDTQYF TGCGCCAGCAGCTTGACGACAGGGTATAAAGATACGCAGTATTTT
few TRBJ1-2 TRBV19 TRBD1 13 CASTYTGASGYTF TGTGCCAGTACCTACACAGGGGCTTCTGGCTACACCTTC
. TRBJ2-7 TRBV14 . 14 CASSQVGRLGEQYF TGTGCCAGCAGCCAAGTGGGGCGACTTGGCGAGCAGTACTTC
. TRBJ2-7 TRBV20-1 TRBD1 14 CSAHAGTGGYEQYF TGCAGTGCGCATGCTGGGACAGGGGGATACGAGCAGTACTTC
. TRBJ1-3 TRBV6-6 . 18 CASSYLTPGRSTGNTIYF TGTGCCAGCAGTTACCTCACCCCAGGGAGAAGCACTGGAAACACCATATATTTT
medium-sized TRBJ1-2 TRBV7-9 . 14 CASSLEGANYGYTF TGTGCCAGCAGCTTGGAGGGAGCTAACTATGGCTACACCTTC
. TRBJ2-1 TRBV3-1 . 15 CASSLVAGYYNEQFF TGTGCCAGCAGCCTGGTTGCGGGATACTACAATGAGCAGTTCTTC
. TRBJ2-7 TRBV5-1 TRBD2 16 CASSLAGGRAGYEQYF TGCGCCAGCAGCTTGGCCGGCGGGAGGGCCGGCTACGAGCAGTACTTC
few TRBJ1-6 TRBV2 . 15 CASQLGGTYNSPLHF TGTGCCAGCCAGCTCGGCGGGACTTATAATTCACCCCTCCACTTT
many TRBJ2-1 TRBV28 TRBD2 17 CASSLFSSGLAGTEQFF TGTGCCAGCAGTTTATTCTCCTCTGGACTAGCGGGAACAGAGCAGTTCTTC
. TRBJ1-1 TRBV7-6 . 14 CASSLGAGNTEAFF TGTGCCAGCAGCTTAGGGGCAGGGAACACTGAAGCTTTCTTT